Below are 7 T cell receptor beta chains sequenced from a single sample in a study of OX40 agonist ivuxolimab in advanced cancers. Measured with immunoSEQ multiplex PCR; TCRdb has only the in-frame clones, and not every one. The sample lists 55,000 to 70,000 clones; about 82% were seen once. The sample was CD4+ or CD8+ T cells sorted from blood, taken in a trial of the OX40 agonist ivuxolimab. The receptors were sampled from an adult with an advanced solid tumor such as melanoma, head and neck, liver or kidney cancer.

The rearrangement links TRBV14 to TRBJ1-6; D possibly corresponds to TRBD1 (5 bases). The germline gives CDR1 SGHDN, CDR2 FVKESK. Between the trimmed V and J ends, which lost 0 bases and 7 bases, there was a span of 10 bases. The CDR3 is made up of 15 amino acids. Here the CDR3 reads CASSQDRVENSPLHF. The CDR3 coding sequence is TGTGCCAGCAGCCAAGACAGGGTTGAGAATTCACCCCTCCACTTT.

The chain couples TRBV5-1 to TRBJ1-1; perhaps TRBD1 as D (6 bases). CDR3 size: 13 residues. The germline V gene has CDR1 SGHRS and CDR2 YFSETQ. V was cut by 4 bases and J by 3 bases, with 10 bases left in between. In nucleotides, the CDR3 is TGCGCCAGCAGCCTAGGGGGGGACACTGAAGCTTTCTTT. It codes for CASSLGGDTEAFF. The full variable domain, in which reference TRBV5-1 and TRBJ1-1 provide the parts outside the CDR3, is KAGVTQTPRYLIKTRGQQVTLSCSPISGHRSVSWYQQTPGQGLQFLFEYFSETQRNKGNFPGRFSGRQFSNSRSEMNVSTLELGDSALYLCASSLGGDTEAFFGQGTRLTVV.

The V call is TRBV4-1, the J call TRBJ2-1; unclear D gene. This CDR3 has 15 amino acids. Trimming left V 0 bases short and J 4 bases short, with 10 bases between. In germline, CDR1 is MGHRA, CDR2 YSYEKL. CDR3 loop: CASSQDPNPYNEQFF. DNA for the CDR3: TGCGCCAGCAGCCAAGATCCGAACCCATACAATGAGCAGTTCTTC.

The V and J genes are TRBV6-1 and TRBJ1-5; the match to TRBD1 covers 7 bases. With 1 base clipped from V and 3 bases from J, the junction kept 3 bases outside the gene matches. Germline V lookup: CDR1 MNHNS, CDR2 SASEGT. The CDR3 spans 15 residues. The CDR3 sequence: CASSEGTGYNQPQHF. Here the CDR3 DNA reads TGTGCCAGCAGTGAAGGGACAGGTTACAATCAGCCCCAGCATTTT.

The chain is built from TRBV6-5 and TRBJ2-1, with D uncertain. V dropped 5 bases and J dropped 5 bases, with 13 bases sitting between them. The CDR3 sequence is 14 residues long. Germline CDR1 MNHEY, CDR2 SVGAGI. For the CDR3, the DNA is TGTGCCAGCAGTCTAAGCCCGCAAGACAATGAGCAGTTCTTC. Residues: CASSLSPQDNEQFF.

This clone was found once. This rearrangement joins TRBV11-2 to TRBJ2-7; no reliable D call. In germline, CDR1 is SGHAT, CDR2 FQNNGV. V gave up 5 bases and J gave up 1 base, with 12 bases separating them. The CDR3 covers 14 residues. The CDR3 DNA is TGTGCCAGCAGCCGGAAAGACGGATCCTACGAGCAGTACTTC. It specifies CASSRKDGSYEQYF. The entire variable domain, with the rest obtained from reference TRBV11-2 and TRBJ2-7, is as follows: EAGVAQSPRYKIIEKRQSVAFWCNPISGHATLYWYQQILGQGPKLLIQFQNNGVVDDSQLPKDRFSAERLKGVDSTLKIQPAKLEDSAVYLCASSRKDGSYEQYFGPGTRLTVT.

The chain recombines TRBV28 with TRBJ2-5, with 7 bases identical to TRBD1. J gave up 5 bases and V 8 bases, and 8 bases lay outside the gene matches. The CDR3 has 13 residues. Germline CDR1 is MDHEN and CDR2 is SYDVKM. The CDR3 loop reads CASVDRAAETQYF. DNA for the CDR3: TGTGCCAGCGTAGACAGGGCTGCGGAGACCCAGTACTTC.